The rows below give T cell receptor beta chains drawn from one sample of a study of blood T cell repertoires in COVID-19. Assay used: immunoSEQ multiplex PCR; TCRdb lists only in-frame clones, some missing. The sample lists 380,000 or so clones, more than 80% seen once, with 1.2% in the top ten. Sequencing was performed on peripheral blood. These TCRs come from a man aged 35 to 55 with acute or convalescent COVID-19. Both conserved end residues are part of each CDR3. The order of the fields is J gene, D gene, clone size, V gene, CDR3 DNA, CDR3 protein. D genes are given only for firm matches. Clone size is not always given. Where it is, it says once, few, many or a class for expanded clones.

j_gene: TRBJ1-1; d_gene: TRBD1; abundance: NA; v_gene: TRBV11-3; CDR3nt: TGTGCCAGCAGCCGGGACAGGGTCTCGGTGAACACTGAAGCTTTCTTT; CDR3aa: CASSRDRVSVNTEAFF
j_gene: TRBJ2-3; d_gene: NA; abundance: few; v_gene: TRBV28; CDR3nt: TGTGCCAGCAGTTCCCTCATAGCGGAATATAGCACAGATACGCAGTATTTT; CDR3aa: CASSSLIAEYSTDTQYF
j_gene: TRBJ2-1; d_gene: TRBD2; abundance: NA; v_gene: TRBV4-3; CDR3nt: TGCGCCAGCAGCCAAGATAGGGAGGGACTATACAATGAGCAGTTCTTC; CDR3aa: CASSQDREGLYNEQFF
j_gene: TRBJ1-1; d_gene: NA; abundance: NA; v_gene: TRBV29-1; CDR3nt: TGCAGCGTTAGACTGCAGGGCTTTGAAGCTTTCTTT; CDR3aa: CSVRLQGFEAFF
j_gene: TRBJ1-1; d_gene: NA; abundance: NA; v_gene: TRBV27; CDR3nt: TGTGCCAGCAGTTCCTGGAGGAACACTGAAGCTTTCTTT; CDR3aa: CASSSWRNTEAFF
j_gene: TRBJ2-5; d_gene: TRBD2; abundance: NA; v_gene: TRBV2; CDR3nt: TGTGCCAGCAGTGACCTAGCGGGAGTCCTGGAGACCCAGTACTTC; CDR3aa: CASSDLAGVLETQYF
j_gene: TRBJ1-3; d_gene: TRBD1; abundance: NA; v_gene: TRBV19; CDR3nt: TGTGCCAGTAGTACTCTACCTGGACAGGGGGGTGGAAACACCATATATTTT; CDR3aa: CASSTLPGQGGGNTIYF
j_gene: TRBJ2-3; d_gene: NA; abundance: NA; v_gene: TRBV3-1/TRBV3-2; CDR3nt: TGTGCCAGCAGCCCAGGGATAGGGACAGATACGCAGTATTTT; CDR3aa: CASSPGIGTDTQYF
j_gene: TRBJ2-2; d_gene: NA; abundance: NA; v_gene: TRBV7-6; CDR3nt: TGTGCCAGCAGCCTCAGGACAGCGACGAACACCGGGGAGCTGTTTTTT; CDR3aa: CASSLRTATNTGELFF
j_gene: TRBJ2-7; d_gene: NA; abundance: NA; v_gene: TRBV19; CDR3nt: TGTGCCAGTAGTATTTCAAGGCAGGCCGTATACGAGCAGTACTTC; CDR3aa: CASSISRQAVYEQYF
j_gene: TRBJ1-6; d_gene: NA; abundance: NA; v_gene: TRBV7-2; CDR3nt: TGTGCCAGCAGCTTATCTCCAGGTGGGGCTTATAATTCACCCCTCCACTTT; CDR3aa: CASSLSPGGAYNSPLHF
j_gene: TRBJ2-5; d_gene: NA; abundance: NA; v_gene: TRBV3-1/TRBV3-2; CDR3nt: TGTGCCAGCAGCCAAACGCAGCGGGAAGAGACCCAGTACTTC; CDR3aa: CASSQTQREETQYF
j_gene: TRBJ2-7; d_gene: TRBD1; abundance: NA; v_gene: TRBV27; CDR3nt: TGTGCCAGCAGTTTAAGGATATCAGGGGGCGAGCAGTACTTC; CDR3aa: CASSLRISGGEQYF
j_gene: TRBJ2-7; d_gene: NA; abundance: NA; v_gene: TRBV27; CDR3nt: TGTGCCAGCCGACGGGACAAGGAATACGAGCAGTACTTC; CDR3aa: CASRRDKEYEQYF
j_gene: TRBJ2-5; d_gene: NA; abundance: NA; v_gene: TRBV6-5; CDR3nt: TGTGCCAGCAGTTACACCGGGACTTCTTCAGAGACCCAGTACTTC; CDR3aa: CASSYTGTSSETQYF
j_gene: TRBJ2-2; d_gene: TRBD2; abundance: NA; v_gene: TRBV19; CDR3nt: TGTGCCAGTCGGGGGGGGCGCAGTACCGGGGAGCTGTTTTTT; CDR3aa: CASRGGRSTGELFF
j_gene: TRBJ2-1; d_gene: TRBD2; abundance: once; v_gene: TRBV9; CDR3nt: TGTGCCAGCAGCGTTCTACCTAGCGGGAGTTACAATGAGCAGTTCTTC; CDR3aa: CASSVLPSGSYNEQFF
j_gene: TRBJ1-1; d_gene: NA; abundance: once; v_gene: TRBV19; CDR3nt: TGTGCCAGTACCGTATCAGAAACAGACCCGCAGGGAGCTTTCTTT; CDR3aa: CASTVSETDPQGAFF
j_gene: TRBJ2-3; d_gene: NA; abundance: NA; v_gene: TRBV15; CDR3nt: TGTGCCACCAGCAGAGAGAGTCTTCTCACAGATACGCAGTATTTT; CDR3aa: CATSRESLLTDTQYF
j_gene: TRBJ2-5; d_gene: TRBD1; abundance: NA; v_gene: TRBV15; CDR3nt: TGTGCCACCACTAACAGGGGGATGGAGACCCAGTACTTC; CDR3aa: CATTNRGMETQYF
j_gene: TRBJ2-7; d_gene: TRBD2; abundance: NA; v_gene: TRBV4-1; CDR3nt: TGCGCCAGCAGCCGCTCGGGACTATATTCCTACGAGCAGTACTTC; CDR3aa: CASSRSGLYSYEQYF
j_gene: TRBJ1-3; d_gene: NA; abundance: NA; v_gene: TRBV3-1/TRBV3-2; CDR3nt: TGTGCCAGCAGCCAAAGTACTCTCTCTGGAAACACCATATATTTT; CDR3aa: CASSQSTLSGNTIYF
j_gene: TRBJ1-1; d_gene: TRBD1; abundance: few; v_gene: TRBV28; CDR3nt: TGTGCCAGCAGTTCCGGACAGGGAGAGATGAACACTGAAGCTTTCTTT; CDR3aa: CASSSGQGEMNTEAFF
j_gene: TRBJ2-3; d_gene: TRBD2; abundance: NA; v_gene: TRBV30; CDR3nt: TGTGCCTGCACCCCGGGGGGGTGGGATACGCAGTATTTT; CDR3aa: CACTPGGWDTQYF
j_gene: TRBJ2-3; d_gene: TRBD1; abundance: NA; v_gene: TRBV7-6; CDR3nt: TGTGCCAGCAGCCCCACAGGGGGCACAGATACGCAGTATTTT; CDR3aa: CASSPTGGTDTQYF
j_gene: TRBJ2-2; d_gene: NA; abundance: NA; v_gene: TRBV24-1; CDR3nt: TGTGCCACCGGAGATACAGGAAACACCGGGGAGCTGTTTTTT; CDR3aa: CATGDTGNTGELFF
j_gene: TRBJ1-3; d_gene: NA; abundance: NA; v_gene: TRBV3-1/TRBV3-2; CDR3nt: TGTGCCAGCAGCCAAGATTTAGATAACTCTGGAAACACCATATATTTT; CDR3aa: CASSQDLDNSGNTIYF
j_gene: TRBJ1-2; d_gene: TRBD1; abundance: NA; v_gene: TRBV28; CDR3nt: TGTGCCAGCAGTACCCCCGGGACAGGGGGCGACTATGGCTACACCTTC; CDR3aa: CASSTPGTGGDYGYTF
j_gene: TRBJ1-6; d_gene: NA; abundance: NA; v_gene: TRBV9; CDR3nt: TGTGCCAGCAGCCCGTCCGGGGGGGATTATTCACCCCTCCACTTT; CDR3aa: CASSPSGGDYSPLHF
j_gene: TRBJ2-2; d_gene: NA; abundance: NA; v_gene: TRBV6-1; CDR3nt: TGTGCCAGCAGTGAAGCGCTTCGCAGGGCGGCGAACACCGGGGAGCTGTTTTTT; CDR3aa: CASSEALRRAANTGELFF
j_gene: TRBJ1-1; d_gene: TRBD1; abundance: NA; v_gene: TRBV7-9; CDR3nt: TGTGCCAGCAGCTCCCTTTTAGGGGGCCGAAGGAACACTGAAGCTTTCTTT; CDR3aa: CASSSLLGGRRNTEAFF
j_gene: TRBJ2-3; d_gene: NA; abundance: NA; v_gene: TRBV5-6; CDR3nt: TGTGCCAGCAGCTTAGGGGCCACTACAGATACGCAGTATTTT; CDR3aa: CASSLGATTDTQYF
j_gene: TRBJ2-6; d_gene: NA; abundance: NA; v_gene: TRBV28; CDR3nt: TGTGCCAGCAGTTTTCCGGGGGTTGGGGCCAACGTCCTGACTTTC; CDR3aa: CASSFPGVGANVLTF
j_gene: TRBJ1-1; d_gene: NA; abundance: NA; v_gene: TRBV21-1; CDR3nt: TGTGCCAGCGTCGGTGGGGCTTCGGACACTGAAGCTTTCTTT; CDR3aa: CASVGGASDTEAFF
j_gene: TRBJ2-3; d_gene: TRBD1; abundance: once; v_gene: TRBV4-3; CDR3nt: TGCGCCAGCAGCAGTCAGACAGGGTTTGCAGATACGCAGTATTTT; CDR3aa: CASSSQTGFADTQYF
j_gene: TRBJ2-1; d_gene: NA; abundance: NA; v_gene: TRBV5-1; CDR3nt: TGCGCCAGCAGCTTGACTGGCAGGAACAATGAGCAGTTCTTC; CDR3aa: CASSLTGRNNEQFF
j_gene: TRBJ1-2; d_gene: NA; abundance: many; v_gene: TRBV3-1/TRBV3-2; CDR3nt: TGTGCCAGCACGGGTTCTTTCTATGGCTACACCTTC; CDR3aa: CASTGSFYGYTF
j_gene: TRBJ2-1; d_gene: NA; abundance: NA; v_gene: TRBV29-1; CDR3nt: TGCAGCGTTGACGGGTACAATGAGCAGTTCTTC; CDR3aa: CSVDGYNEQFF
j_gene: TRBJ2-3; d_gene: TRBD1; abundance: NA; v_gene: TRBV18; CDR3nt: TGTGCCAGCTCCATTCCGGACAGGGTGGATACGCAGTATTTT; CDR3aa: CASSIPDRVDTQYF
j_gene: TRBJ1-1; d_gene: NA; abundance: NA; v_gene: TRBV19; CDR3nt: TGTGCCAAGACAGGAGGGAACACTGAAGCTTTCTTT; CDR3aa: CAKTGGNTEAFF
j_gene: TRBJ2-5; d_gene: NA; abundance: NA; v_gene: TRBV29-1; CDR3nt: TGCAGCGTTGCGCAGGGCCAAGAAACCCAGTACTTC; CDR3aa: CSVAQGQETQYF
j_gene: TRBJ1-5; d_gene: NA; abundance: NA; v_gene: TRBV29-1; CDR3nt: TGCAGCGTTGCCCTAGGGGGCAATCAGCCCCAGCATTTT; CDR3aa: CSVALGGNQPQHF
j_gene: TRBJ2-7; d_gene: NA; abundance: NA; v_gene: TRBV7-5; CDR3nt: TGTGCCAGAAGATACGGAGGGCTACTTACCTACGAGCAGTACTTC; CDR3aa: CARRYGGLLTYEQYF
j_gene: TRBJ2-3; d_gene: TRBD1; abundance: NA; v_gene: TRBV7-2; CDR3nt: TGTGCCAGCAGCCCCACTCTTTCTGGACAGGGGATAAACACAGATACGCAGTATTTT; CDR3aa: CASSPTLSGQGINTDTQYF
j_gene: TRBJ2-3; d_gene: TRBD2; abundance: NA; v_gene: TRBV5-1; CDR3nt: TGCGCCAGCAGCTTTGGGACTAGTGGTGGAGATACGCAGTATTTT; CDR3aa: CASSFGTSGGDTQYF
j_gene: TRBJ1-2; d_gene: NA; abundance: NA; v_gene: TRBV27; CDR3nt: TGTGCCAGCAGTTTATCTCATCAGCCAGGGTTAGGTGGCTACACCTTC; CDR3aa: CASSLSHQPGLGGYTF
j_gene: TRBJ2-2; d_gene: TRBD1; abundance: NA; v_gene: TRBV7-9; CDR3nt: TGTGCCAGCAGCGCTGGGACAGGGCACACCGGGGAGCTGTTTTTT; CDR3aa: CASSAGTGHTGELFF
j_gene: TRBJ2-7; d_gene: TRBD1; abundance: NA; v_gene: TRBV19; CDR3nt: TGTGCCAGTAGTATAGCGACAGGGGGCCACGAGCAGTACTTC; CDR3aa: CASSIATGGHEQYF
j_gene: TRBJ1-1; d_gene: NA; abundance: NA; v_gene: TRBV5-4; CDR3nt: TGTGCCAGCAGCCCGGCAGGGGCCCTGAACACTGAAGCTTTCTTT; CDR3aa: CASSPAGALNTEAFF
j_gene: TRBJ2-4; d_gene: TRBD1; abundance: NA; v_gene: TRBV6-1; CDR3nt: TGTGCCAGCAGTGAATGGGACAGGCTTCCCCACTTC; CDR3aa: CASSEWDRLPHF
j_gene: TRBJ1-6; d_gene: TRBD1; abundance: NA; v_gene: TRBV27; CDR3nt: TGTGCCAGCAGTATCCGTATGACAGGGGGCGATTCACCCCTCCACTTT; CDR3aa: CASSIRMTGGDSPLHF
j_gene: TRBJ2-5; d_gene: TRBD2; abundance: NA; v_gene: TRBV15; CDR3nt: TGTGCCACCAGCAGAGATAGAGTGCAGCGGGGGGCCAAAGAGACCCAGTACTTC; CDR3aa: CATSRDRVQRGAKETQYF
j_gene: TRBJ1-4; d_gene: NA; abundance: NA; v_gene: TRBV4-3; CDR3nt: TGCGCCAGCAGCCAAGAGACGGGTGGGTGGAATGAAAAACTGTTTTTT; CDR3aa: CASSQETGGWNEKLFF
j_gene: TRBJ1-5; d_gene: NA; abundance: NA; v_gene: TRBV6-1; CDR3nt: TGTGCCAGCAGTGATTACCAATTCGGTATGGCCCAGCATTTT; CDR3aa: CASSDYQFGMAQHF